Below, 17 T cell receptor beta chains from the same sample are listed, as sequenced in a study of cytomegalovirus exposure and HLA in healthy donors. Sequencing was performed with immunoSEQ multiplex PCR; in TCRdb, only in-frame clones are kept and a portion is missing. Here the sample spans roughly 200,000 clones, about 80% being singletons. The material sequenced was PBMCs. The receptors were sampled from a woman younger than 30 in good health and CMV-seropositive.

This rearrangement joins TRBV6-5 to TRBJ1-4; a possible D gene is TRBD1 (5 bases). The CDR3 has 15 amino acids. V was pared by 0 bases and J by 5 bases, with 10 bases between. Germline CDR1 and CDR2: MNHEY and SVGAGI. CDR3 bases: TGTGCCAGCAGTTACTCCTCAGGGAAAAATGAAAAACTGTTTTTT. It codes for CASSYSSGKNEKLFF.

The rearrangement uses TRBV7-2 and TRBJ1-5; the D is unclear. Germline CDR1 is SGHTA and CDR2 is FQGNSA. CDR3 length: 15 amino acids. Trimming shortened V by 3 bases and J by 0 bases, and 9 bases separated the two germline ends. CDR3 loop: CASSFSLNSNQPQHF. Here the CDR3 DNA reads TGTGCCAGCAGCTTTTCCCTAAATAGCAATCAGCCCCAGCATTTT.

This chain connects TRBV6-5 to TRBJ2-5; tentatively, D is TRBD2 (5 bases). V lost 7 bases, J lost 2 bases, and 17 bases lay in between. In germline, CDR1 is MNHEY, CDR2 SVGAGI. The CDR3 loop spans 15 amino acids. CDR3 DNA: TGTGCCAGCACAGCCGGACTGGGAGTTCAAGAGACCCAGTACTTC. This encodes CASTAGLGVQETQYF.

On this clone itself: Other DNA sequences in this sample translate to the same CDR3. V and J are TRBV18 and TRBJ2-7; a weak D match, TRBD1 (6 bases). With 2 bases removed from V and 6 bases from J, the gap between germline ends came to 11 bases. CDR1 and CDR2 (germline): KGHSH, LQKENI. The CDR3 covers 13 residues. DNA for the CDR3: TGTGCCAGCTCACCAACTACAGGGTTCGAGCAGTACTTC. This sequence encodes CASSPTTGFEQYF.

The CDR3 DNA reads TGTGCCAGCAGCTTATTCCCGAGCGGGAATCAATACGAGCAGTACTTC. Its protein is CASSLFPSGNQYEQYF. The V and J genes are TRBV7-9 and TRBJ2-7; 7 bases align to TRBD2. The CDR3 length is 16 residues. The J segment lost 4 bases and the V segment lost 2 bases, leaving 11 bases of the junction unmatched. CDR1 is SEHNR and CDR2 is FQNEAQ in the germline V gene (reference sequence).

This rearrangement joins TRBV29-1 to TRBJ2-7; D is possibly TRBD2 (6 bases). Trimming took 6 bases from V and 4 from J, leaving 22 bases between them. Germline-derived CDR1 and CDR2 are SQVTM and ANQGSEA. The CDR3 spans 15 residues. Here the CDR3 DNA reads TGCAGCGTCCAGCGCACCGGGACTTCGATGTACGAGCAGTACTTC. This encodes CSVQRTGTSMYEQYF.

The chain couples TRBV2 to TRBJ2-1, with 10 bases lining up with TRBD1. The CDR3 has 13 amino acids. CDR1 SNHLY and CDR2 FYNNEI come from the germline V gene. Germline trimming cut 6 bases from V and 10 bases from J; bases unmatched to any gene: 6. The CDR3 bases are TGTGCCAGCAGCTTGGACAGGGGGGACGAGCAGTTCTTC. Translation gives CASSLDRGDEQFF.

The chain couples TRBV7-9 to TRBJ2-1, with unresolved D. CDR3 length: 13 amino acids. From germline, CDR1 is SEHNR and CDR2 FQNEAQ (reference sequence). Trimming left V 7 bases short and J 10 bases short, with 17 bases between. The CDR3 spells CASIPGTYAEQFF. The CDR3 bases are TGTGCCAGCATCCCAGGCACCTACGCCGAGCAGTTCTTC.

The rearrangement joins TRBV2 to TRBJ1-2, with 10 nucleotides matching TRBD1. This CDR3 spans 12 amino acids. From germline, CDR1 is SNHLY and CDR2 FYNNEI. The V gene end was trimmed by 9 bases and the J gene end by 7 bases; junction bases not matched to a gene: 5. CDR3 sequence: CARSRDRGGYTF. The CDR3 DNA reads TGTGCCAGGTCCCGGGACAGGGGTGGCTACACCTTC.

The chain joins TRBV4-1 to TRBJ2-5, with TRBD1 as a possible D gene (6 bases). CDR1 MGHRA and CDR2 YSYEKL come from the germline V gene. With 3 bases removed from V and 5 bases from J, the gap between germline ends came to 10 bases. CDR3 size: 13 residues. CDR3 sequence reads: CASSQGAWETQYF. The CDR3 DNA sequence: TGCGCCAGCAGCCAGGGGGCTTGGGAGACCCAGTACTTC.

The chain's CDR3 is CASSAGQGAYGNEQFF. The CDR3 nucleotides read TGTGCCAGCAGCGCCGGACAGGGGGCATATGGGAATGAGCAGTTCTTC. The J gene is TRBJ2-1, the V gene TRBV9; 11 nucleotides line up with TRBD1. Germline values: CDR1 SGDLS, CDR2 YYNGEE. The CDR3 runs 16 residues. After removal of 3 bases from V and 7 bases from J, the junction contained 9 bases not matched to a gene.

The chain recombines TRBV4-1 with TRBJ2-1, with 7 bases fitting TRBD2. CDR3 length equals 16 residues. Germline loops: CDR1 MGHRA, CDR2 YSYEKL. V lost 3 bases, J lost 8 bases, and 13 bases stayed unmatched. CDR3 in amino acids: CASSQSPTRGSDEQFF. In DNA, the CDR3 is TGCGCCAGCAGCCAGTCCCCCACGCGGGGGTCCGATGAGCAGTTCTTC.

The rearrangement uses TRBV10-3 and TRBJ2-1; D not resolved. This CDR3 region has 13 residues. V was trimmed by 11 bases and J by 7 bases, leaving 18 bases between them. Germline-derived CDR1 and CDR2 are ENHRY and SYGVKD. The CDR3 DNA follows: TGTGCCGCCAGTTCGCCCCCGGAGAATGAGCAGTTCTTC. Its protein product is CAASSPPENEQFF.

This clone was seen just once. The genes are TRBV11-2 and TRBJ2-3; TRBD1 is a possible D gene (6 bases). The CDR3 covers 18 residues. Per germline, CDR1 SGHAT and CDR2 FQNNGV. V was pared by 0 bases and J by 0 bases, with 16 bases between. The CDR3 nucleotides read TGTGCCAGCAGCTTAGACGGGCTGGGACACCTAAGCACAGATACGCAGTATTTT. This gives the protein CASSLDGLGHLSTDTQYF. The whole variable domain, filled in from reference TRBV11-2 and TRBJ2-3, reads EAGVAQSPRYKIIEKRQSVAFWCNPISGHATLYWYQQILGQGPKLLIQFQNNGVVDDSQLPKDRFSAERLKGVDSTLKIQPAKLEDSAVYLCASSLDGLGHLSTDTQYFGPGTRLTVL.

The rearrangement uses TRBV5-1 and TRBJ1-2; maybe TRBD1 (6 bases). CDR1 and CDR2 from the germline V gene are SGHRS and YFSETQ. The CDR3 runs 20 residues. The V end was cut by 3 bases, the J end by 0 bases, with 27 bases between. The DNA for the CDR3 is TGCGCCAGCAGCTCTCCCCGAGGGGGGGGCGCCGGCCAAACTAACTATGGCTACACCTTC. Translation gives CASSSPRGGGAGQTNYGYTF.

The rearrangement links TRBV5-1 to TRBJ2-5, with D uncertain. V was trimmed by 0 bases and J by 5 bases, leaving 8 bases between them. CDR3 length: 13 residues. CDR1 and CDR2 from the germline V gene are SGHRS and YFSETQ. CDR3: CASSLAPAETQYF. The CDR3 DNA reads TGCGCCAGCAGCTTGGCTCCAGCGGAGACCCAGTACTTC.

The chain joins TRBV5-1 to TRBJ2-4; D ambiguous. Looked up from germline, CDR1 is SGHRS and CDR2 is YFSETQ. There are 14 residues in the CDR3. Trimming removed 4 bases from V and 3 bases from J, with 11 bases in between. This CDR3 reads CASSRAEHKNIQYF. The CDR3 nucleotides are TGCGCCAGCAGCCGTGCGGAACACAAAAACATTCAGTACTTC.